The 28 T cell receptor beta chains below all came from one sample that was sequenced in a study of blood T cell repertoires in COVID-19. The assay was immunoSEQ multiplex PCR, and TCRdb's table has in-frame clones only and misses some. The sample comprises around 300,000 clones, more than 80% of which are singletons, and roughly 1.1% rests with the top ten. The material sequenced was PBMCs or T cells enriched from blood (not recorded which). The source of these receptors is a woman aged 30 to 39 who had recovered from COVID-19.

This clone was seen only a few times. The chain joins TRBV15 to TRBJ2-1, with 10 bases identical to TRBD2. Germline-derived CDR1 and CDR2 are LNHNV and YYDKDF (reference sequence). J gave up 9 bases and V 0 bases, and 5 bases lay outside the gene matches. The CDR3 consists of 15 residues. The CDR3 nucleotides read TGTGCCACCAGCAGAGAGGGACTAGCGTCGGGTGAGCAGTTCTTC. Protein: CATSREGLASGEQFF.

The chain is built from TRBV28 and TRBJ2-7, with 8 bases identical to TRBD1. CDR3 size: 14 residues. With V trimmed by 7 bases and J by 4 bases, 9 bases remained unmatched. Germline V gene data show CDR1 as MDHEN and CDR2 as SYDVKM. The chain's CDR3 is CASTLQGALYEQYF. The DNA of the CDR3 is TGTGCCAGCACCTTGCAGGGGGCCCTGTACGAGCAGTACTTC.

The chain uses TRBV6-4 and TRBJ2-7, with 7 bases that match TRBD2. Germline V CDR1 and CDR2: MRHNA, SNTAGT. The J segment lost 2 bases and the V segment lost 6 bases, leaving 4 bases of the junction unmatched. The CDR3 has 13 residues. CDR3 sequence (DNA): TGTGCCAGCAGGGTAGGACTAGCCTACGAGCAGTACTTC. Translating gives CASRVGLAYEQYF.

The chain employs TRBV19 and TRBJ2-3; D is perhaps TRBD1 (6 bases). Germline loops: CDR1 LNHDA, CDR2 SQIVND (reference sequence). There are 12 residues in the CDR3. Trimming pared 5 bases from V and 5 bases from J, leaving 8 bases between. The CDR3: CASSPQGDTQYF. The CDR3 nucleotides are TGTGCCAGTAGTCCACAGGGAGATACGCAGTATTTT.

This chain joins TRBV6-5 and TRBJ2-7, with D hard to call. The germline V gene encodes CDR1 MNHEY and CDR2 SVGAGI. V was shortened by 0 bases and J by 6 bases, with 6 bases between the two germline ends. The length of the CDR3 is 12 residues. DNA for the CDR3: TGTGCCAGCAGTTACTCGACACCCGAGCAGTACTTC. Encoded protein: CASSYSTPEQYF.

V and J are TRBV30 and TRBJ1-1; 7 nucleotides match TRBD1. With 2 bases clipped from V and 2 bases from J, the junction kept 8 bases outside the gene matches. The germline V gene has CDR1 GTSNPN and CDR2 SVGIG (reference sequence). CDR3 size: 15 residues. The DNA for the CDR3 is TGTGCCTGGAGTTCCGGAGGGGGCCCTAACACTGAAGCTTTCTTT. This encodes CAWSSGGGPNTEAFF.

The chain joins TRBV28 to TRBJ2-5, with a possible D match to TRBD1 (6 bases). With 10 bases removed from V and 5 bases from J, the gap between germline ends came to 11 bases. CDR3 length equals 11 residues. Per the germline V gene, CDR1 is MDHEN and CDR2 is SYDVKM. CDR3 DNA: TGTGCCACAAACAGGGAGGAGACCCAGTACTTC. The encoded protein is CATNREETQYF. Combining the CDR3 with reference TRBV28 and TRBJ2-5 gives the whole variable domain DVKVTQSSRYLVKRTGEKVFLECVQDMDHENMFWYRQDPGLGLRLIYFSYDVKMKEKGDIPEGYSVSREKKERFSLILESASTNQTSMYLCATNREETQYFGPGTRLLVL.

The chain has TRBV6-5 and TRBJ2-1; perhaps TRBD2 as D (5 bases). Germline lookup yields CDR1 MNHEY and CDR2 SVGAGI. This CDR3 contains 15 residues. V shed 2 bases and J shed 15 bases, with 23 bases lying between them. The CDR3 nucleotides are TGTGCCAGCAGTTACAGTTTTAGCGTAACGCAAAAGCTGTTCTTC. Its translation: CASSYSFSVTQKLFF.

On this clone itself: Its ends do not fully match the called genes, so a read error is possible. This chain connects TRBV4-3 to TRBJ2-7; 11 bases are a match to TRBD1. The CDR3 contains 17 residues. Per germline, CDR1 LGHNA and CDR2 YSLEER. Written as DNA, the CDR3 is TGCGCCAGCAGCCAAGATCTTGGGACAGGGGGATCCTCCGAGCAGTACTTC. Translated, it gives CASSQDLGTGGSSEQYF.

This chain joins TRBV5-4 and TRBJ2-1; TRBD2 matches at 14 bases. Unmatched junction bases numbered 5, after V lost 4 bases and J lost 8 bases. CDR3 length: 15 amino acids. The germline CDR1 and CDR2 sequences are SGHNT and YYREEE (reference sequence). The CDR3 region is CASSQTSGRAHEQFF. The CDR3 DNA reads as TGTGCCAGCAGCCAGACTAGCGGGAGGGCGCATGAGCAGTTCTTC.

The chain recombines TRBV13 with TRBJ2-1; D is possibly TRBD2 (6 bases). The CDR3 covers 14 residues. With 2 bases removed from V and 4 bases from J, the gap between germline ends came to 9 bases. The germline CDR1 and CDR2 sequences are PRHDT and FYEKMQ (reference sequence). The CDR3 spells CASSLKDYYNEQFF. Written as DNA, the CDR3 is TGTGCCAGCAGCTTAAAGGACTATTACAATGAGCAGTTCTTC.

This chain joins TRBV4-1 and TRBJ1-5, with unresolved D. Trimming took off 4 bases at V and 0 bases at J, with 19 bases between the two ends. This CDR3 contains 18 residues. Germline loops: CDR1 MGHRA, CDR2 YSYEKL. The CDR3 DNA is TGCGCCAGCAGCCGCTCAAGGTTGAGGGCGTTTAGCAATCAGCCCCAGCATTTT. This codes for CASSRSRLRAFSNQPQHF.

This clone was picked up one time. V gene TRBV4-3 combines with J gene TRBJ2-1; TRBD1 aligns across 9 bases. The CDR3 totals 14 residues. The V and J ends lost 2 bases and 12 bases, in that order; junction bases with no gene match: 8. CDR1 and CDR2 (germline): LGHNA, YSLEER. The CDR3 loop is CASSQRTGDDGQFF. CDR3 in DNA: TGCGCCAGCAGCCAAAGGACAGGGGACGATGGGCAGTTCTTC.

The gene calls are TRBV18 and TRBJ1-5; no definite D call. V lost 6 bases and J 5 bases, leaving 8 bases between the germline ends. The CDR3 length is 12 residues. Per germline, CDR1 KGHSH and CDR2 LQKENI. The CDR3: CASSRLDQPQHF. In nucleotides, the CDR3 is TGTGCCAGCTCCCGCCTAGATCAGCCCCAGCATTTT.

The CDR3 DNA reads TGTGCCAGCAGCGACGGGACAGGGGTTGGGCAGTACTTC. Translated: CASSDGTGVGQYF. The V call is TRBV9, the J call TRBJ2-5, with TRBD1 matching 10 bases. V was clipped by 3 bases and J by 11 bases; unmatched bases: 7. Per the germline V gene, CDR1 is SGDLS and CDR2 is YYNGEE. This CDR3 contains 13 residues.

The chain carries TRBV7-2 and TRBJ2-1; TRBD2 is a possible D gene (6 bases). Trimming shortened V by 5 bases and J by 3 bases, and 14 bases separated the two germline ends. The length of the CDR3 is 15 residues. Germline V lookup: CDR1 SGHTA, CDR2 FQGNSA. The CDR3 protein is CASSTSSALYNEQFF. CDR3 nucleotides: TGTGCCAGCAGCACTTCTAGCGCTCTCTACAATGAGCAGTTCTTC.

The rearrangement uses TRBV7-9 and TRBJ1-1, with 7 bases identical to TRBD1. Per germline, CDR1 SEHNR and CDR2 FQNEAQ (reference sequence). The CDR3 has 15 residues. Losses at the gene ends were 3 bases for V and 3 bases for J; bases not matched to a gene: 7. CDR3 amino acids: CASSFRDSYDTEAFF. The CDR3 DNA is TGTGCCAGCAGCTTTAGGGACAGCTACGACACTGAAGCTTTCTTT.

The CDR3 sequence is CASSLVSGRRQFF. The CDR3 DNA is TGTGCCAGCAGCTTGGTGTCTGGAAGGAGGCAGTTCTTC. The chain employs TRBV5-6 and TRBJ2-1; no clear D gene. The CDR3 spans 13 residues. V lost 0 bases to trimming and J lost 12 bases, with 13 bases between them. Per germline, CDR1 SGHDT and CDR2 YYEEEE.

The rearrangement links TRBV27 to TRBJ2-1, with D perhaps TRBD2 (6 bases). Germline lookup yields CDR1 MNHEY and CDR2 SMNVEV (reference sequence). There are 15 residues in the CDR3. Trimming stripped 5 bases from V and 5 bases from J, with 16 bases between. Here the CDR3 DNA reads TGTGCCAGCAGTCCCCGGGTAGCGGAACACAATGAGCAGTTCTTC. It encodes CASSPRVAEHNEQFF.

The genes are TRBV7-2 and TRBJ2-2; unclear D gene. Trimming left V 5 bases short and J 8 bases short, with 18 bases between. CDR1 is SGHTA and CDR2 is FQGNSA in the germline V gene. This CDR3 has 15 amino acids. This CDR3 is CASSTAPTGRGELFF. For the CDR3, the DNA is TGTGCCAGCAGCACGGCCCCGACTGGCCGAGGGGAGCTGTTTTTT.

The chain combines TRBV18 with TRBJ2-7; D is uncertain. Germline CDR1 reads KGHSH; CDR2 reads LQKENI. Between the trimmed V and J ends, which lost 2 bases and 4 bases, there was a span of 21 bases. This CDR3 has 17 amino acids. CDR3 sequence: CASSPKDRGSRVYEQYF. In DNA form, the CDR3 reads TGTGCCAGCTCACCAAAGGATCGCGGTTCGAGAGTATACGAGCAGTACTTC.

CDR3 region: CASSIKGTGTSGIEQYF. The CDR3 region has the DNA TGTGCCAGTAGTATAAAGGGGACCGGGACTAGCGGGATCGAGCAGTACTTC. The J gene is TRBJ2-7, the V gene TRBV19; TRBD2 agrees at 13 bases. This CDR3 comprises 17 residues. Germline CDR1 is LNHDA and CDR2 is SQIVND (reference sequence). J gave up 6 bases and V 2 bases, and 10 bases lay outside the gene matches.

The V call is TRBV4-3, the J call TRBJ2-6; 9 nucleotides line up with TRBD1. Germline-derived CDR1 and CDR2 are LGHNA and YSLEER. The V segment lost 0 bases and the J segment 2 bases; nucleotides outside the gene matches: 5. The CDR3 sequence is 18 residues long. Here the CDR3 reads CASSQEDRGLAGANVLTF. CDR3 nucleotide sequence: TGCGCCAGCAGCCAAGAGGACAGGGGATTAGCTGGGGCCAACGTCCTGACTTTC.

The chain joins TRBV6-1 to TRBJ2-2, with TRBD2 matching over 8 bases. The germline V gene encodes CDR1 MNHNS and CDR2 SASEGT. The CDR3 length is 15 residues. The V gene end was trimmed by 5 bases and the J gene end by 4 bases; junction bases not matched to a gene: 6. The CDR3 nucleotides read TGTGCCAGCAGTCTCAGCGGGGGAAGCACCGGGGAGCTGTTTTTT. It specifies CASSLSGGSTGELFF.

The genes are TRBV19 and TRBJ2-3; D gene uncertain. Germline CDR1 is LNHDA and CDR2 is SQIVND (reference sequence). V was shortened by 6 bases and J by 2 bases, with 12 bases between the two germline ends. The CDR3 runs to 14 residues. CDR3 region: CASSLGLLTDTQYF. The CDR3 DNA reads as TGTGCCAGTAGCCTGGGCCTCCTCACAGATACGCAGTATTTT. The complete variable domain, with remaining parts taken from reference TRBV19 and TRBJ2-3, reads DGGITQSPKYLFRKEGQNVTLSCEQNLNHDAMYWYRQDPGQGLRLIYYSQIVNDFQKGDIAEGYSVSREKKESFPLTVTSAQKNPTAFYLCASSLGLLTDTQYFGPGTRLTVL.

This clone occurred a few times. The chain carries TRBV5-1 and TRBJ1-2, with D maybe TRBD1 (5 bases). Between the trimmed V and J ends, which lost 0 bases and 3 bases, there was a span of 12 bases. Germline V gene sequence: CDR1 SGHRS, CDR2 YFSETQ. This CDR3 spans 15 amino acids. CDR3 amino acids: CASSLATDSHYGYTF. In DNA form, the CDR3 reads TGCGCCAGCAGCTTGGCCACCGACAGCCACTATGGCTACACCTTC.

This clone appeared once. The J gene is TRBJ2-1, the V gene TRBV30; 7 bases are a match to TRBD2. This CDR3 has 13 residues. V gave up 4 bases and J gave up 2 bases; unmatched junction bases: 2. Germline V gene sequence: CDR1 GTSNPN, CDR2 SVGIG (reference sequence). CDR3 in amino acids: CAWTREAYNEQFF. CDR3 DNA sequence: TGTGCCTGGACACGGGAGGCCTACAATGAGCAGTTCTTC.

The chain employs TRBV27 and TRBJ2-7; 9 bases map to TRBD1. This CDR3 region has 15 residues. Germline trimming cut 5 bases from V and 3 bases from J; bases unmatched to any gene: 8. Germline assignment: CDR1 MNHEY and CDR2 SMNVEV (reference sequence). The CDR3 bases are TGTGCCAGCAGTATGAGGTGGGACAGGGTCTACGAGCAGTACTTC. This gives the protein CASSMRWDRVYEQYF.